This TCR beta chain was sequenced in a study of cytomegalovirus exposure and HLA in healthy donors. Germline V lookup: CDR1 MNHGY, CDR2 SVAAGI. Germline trimming cut 8 bases from V and 5 bases from J; bases unmatched to any gene: 12. The CDR3 is 15 amino acids. The PCR made use of 60 Vbeta and 13 Jbeta primers. The data were produced by immunoSEQ multiplex PCR, yet TCRdb's version contains in-frame clones alone and is incomplete. Of approximately 150,000 clones listed, more than 75% are singletons. The sample holds a few counts of this clone. The V and J genes are TRBV6-9 and TRBJ2-3; 8 nucleotides agree with TRBD2. Sequencing used PBMCs. This sequence originates from a man in his late teens or twenties in good health and CMV-seropositive. The CDR3 DNA follows: TGTGCCAGCCCTAAGGGGCGGGGGGCGGGAGATACGCAGTATTTT. Translated: CASPKGRGAGDTQYF.